This TCR beta chain was identified during a study of OX40 agonist ivuxolimab in advanced cancers. The protocol was immunoSEQ multiplex PCR, while the TCRdb copy is restricted to in-frame clones and leaves out a portion. The sample carries 20,000 to 30,000 clones, roughly 80% recorded once. Notes on the study in general: Within 6 weeks, CD4+ and CD8+ blood T cells expanded clonally at 0.1 to 3.0 mg/kg.

The CDR3 totals 15 residues. Trimming cost V 1 base and J 2 bases, with 9 bases left between them. Germline CDR1 reads SGHVS; CDR2 reads FQNEAQ. This clone has just one count. Its antigen is not identified. The rearrangement uses TRBV7-8 and TRBJ1-5; D is unclear. The receptor's source is an adult with an advanced solid tumor such as melanoma, head and neck, liver or kidney cancer. Specimen: CD4+ or CD8+ T cells sorted from blood, collected in a trial of the OX40 agonist ivuxolimab. CDR3 sequence: CASSLGRLGNQPQHF. The CDR3 region has the DNA TGTGCCAGCAGCTTAGGGCGTTTAGGCAATCAGCCCCAGCATTTT. The entire variable domain, with the rest obtained from reference TRBV7-8 and TRBJ1-5, is as follows: GAGVSQSPRYKVAKRGQDVALRCDPISGHVSLFWYQQALGQGPEFLTYFQNEAQLDKSGLPSDRFFAERPEGSVSTLKIQRTQQEDSAVYLCASSLGRLGNQPQHFGDGTRLSIL.